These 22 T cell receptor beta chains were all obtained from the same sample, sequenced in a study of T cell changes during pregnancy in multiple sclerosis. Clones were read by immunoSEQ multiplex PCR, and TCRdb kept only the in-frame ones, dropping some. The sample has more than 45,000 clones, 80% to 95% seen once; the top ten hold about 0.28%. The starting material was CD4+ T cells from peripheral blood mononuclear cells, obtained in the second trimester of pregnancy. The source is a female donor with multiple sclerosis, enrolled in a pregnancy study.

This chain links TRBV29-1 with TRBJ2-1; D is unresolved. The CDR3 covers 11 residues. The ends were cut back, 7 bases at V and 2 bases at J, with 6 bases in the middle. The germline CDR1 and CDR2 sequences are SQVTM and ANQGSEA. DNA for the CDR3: TGCAGCGCCGTCCCCTACAATGAGCAGTTCTTC. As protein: CSAVPYNEQFF.

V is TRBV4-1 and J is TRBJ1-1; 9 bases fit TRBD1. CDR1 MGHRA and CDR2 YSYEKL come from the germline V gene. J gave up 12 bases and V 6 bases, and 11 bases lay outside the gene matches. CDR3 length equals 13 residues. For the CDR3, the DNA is TGCGCCAGCAGTCGAAACAGGGGGCTCGATACTTTCTTT. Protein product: CASSRNRGLDTFF.

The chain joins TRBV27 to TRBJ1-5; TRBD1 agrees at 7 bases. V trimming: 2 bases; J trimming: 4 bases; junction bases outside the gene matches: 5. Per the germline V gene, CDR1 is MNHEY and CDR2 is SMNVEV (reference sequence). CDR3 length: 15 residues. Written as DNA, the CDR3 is TGTGCCAGCAGTTTAGAGGGACAGCCAAATCAGCCCCAGCATTTT. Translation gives CASSLEGQPNQPQHF.

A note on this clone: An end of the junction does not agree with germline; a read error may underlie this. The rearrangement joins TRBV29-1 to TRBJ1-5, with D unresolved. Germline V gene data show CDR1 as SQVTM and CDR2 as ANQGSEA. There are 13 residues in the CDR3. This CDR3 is CSAETGVNQPQHF. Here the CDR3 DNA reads TGCAGCGCTGAAACCGGGGTCAATCAGCCCCAGCATTTT.

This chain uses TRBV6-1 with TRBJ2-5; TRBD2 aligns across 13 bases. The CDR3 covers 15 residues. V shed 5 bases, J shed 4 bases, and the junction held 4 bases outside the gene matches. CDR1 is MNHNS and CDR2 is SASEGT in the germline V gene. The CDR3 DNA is TGTGCCAGCAGTTTGGGACTAGCGGGGAGAGAGACCCAGTACTTC. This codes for CASSLGLAGRETQYF.

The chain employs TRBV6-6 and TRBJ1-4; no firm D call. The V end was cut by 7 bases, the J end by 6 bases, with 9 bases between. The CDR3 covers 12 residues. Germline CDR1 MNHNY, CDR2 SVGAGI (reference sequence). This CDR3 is CASNKQDEKLFF. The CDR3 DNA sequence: TGTGCCAGCAACAAGCAGGATGAAAAACTGTTTTTT.

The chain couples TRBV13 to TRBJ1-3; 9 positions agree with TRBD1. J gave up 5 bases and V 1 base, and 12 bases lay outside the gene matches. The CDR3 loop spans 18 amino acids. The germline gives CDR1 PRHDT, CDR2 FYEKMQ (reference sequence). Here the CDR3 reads CASSLVGTGRVGRNTIYF. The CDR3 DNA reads TGTGCCAGCAGCTTAGTTGGGACAGGGCGTGTCGGGAGAAACACCATATATTTT.

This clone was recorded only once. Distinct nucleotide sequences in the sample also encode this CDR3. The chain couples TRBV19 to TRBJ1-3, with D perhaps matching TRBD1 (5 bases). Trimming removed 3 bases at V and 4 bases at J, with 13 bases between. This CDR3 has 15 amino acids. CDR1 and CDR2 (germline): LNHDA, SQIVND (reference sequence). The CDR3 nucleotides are TGTGCCAGTAGTATCTCCGTCAGGGAAGGAAACACCATATATTTT. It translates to CASSISVREGNTIYF.

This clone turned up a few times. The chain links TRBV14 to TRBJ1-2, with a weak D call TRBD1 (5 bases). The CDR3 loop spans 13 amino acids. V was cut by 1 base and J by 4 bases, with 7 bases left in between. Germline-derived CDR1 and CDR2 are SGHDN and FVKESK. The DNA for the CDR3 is TGTGCCAGCAGCCAAGGACAGTTCTATGGCTACACCTTC. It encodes CASSQGQFYGYTF.

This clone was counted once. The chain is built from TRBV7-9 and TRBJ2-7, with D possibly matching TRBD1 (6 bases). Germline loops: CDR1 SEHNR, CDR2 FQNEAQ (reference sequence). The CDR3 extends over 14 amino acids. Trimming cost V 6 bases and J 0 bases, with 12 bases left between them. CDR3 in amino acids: CASSFQGSSYEQYF. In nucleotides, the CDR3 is TGTGCCAGCAGTTTTCAGGGGAGCTCCTACGAGCAGTACTTC.

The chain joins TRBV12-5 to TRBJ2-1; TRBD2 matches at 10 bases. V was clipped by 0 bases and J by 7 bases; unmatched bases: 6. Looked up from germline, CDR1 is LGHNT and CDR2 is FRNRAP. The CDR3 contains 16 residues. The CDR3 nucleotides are TGTGCTAGTGGTTTGGTACCCAGCGGGGGGGGTAATGAGCAGTTCTTC. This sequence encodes CASGLVPSGGGNEQFF.

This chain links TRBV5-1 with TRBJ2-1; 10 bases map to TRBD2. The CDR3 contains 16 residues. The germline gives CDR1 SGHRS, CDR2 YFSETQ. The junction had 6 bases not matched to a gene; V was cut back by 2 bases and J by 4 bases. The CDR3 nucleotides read TGCGCCAGCAGCTTCCGAACTAGCGGGACTTACAATGAGCAGTTCTTC. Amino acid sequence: CASSFRTSGTYNEQFF.

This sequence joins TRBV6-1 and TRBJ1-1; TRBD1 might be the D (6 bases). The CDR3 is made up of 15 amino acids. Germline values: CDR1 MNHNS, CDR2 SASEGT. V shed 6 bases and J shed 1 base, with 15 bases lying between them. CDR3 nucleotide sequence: TGTGCCAGCAGGGCATTGACAGGCGAGAACACTGAAGCTTTCTTT. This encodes CASRALTGENTEAFF.

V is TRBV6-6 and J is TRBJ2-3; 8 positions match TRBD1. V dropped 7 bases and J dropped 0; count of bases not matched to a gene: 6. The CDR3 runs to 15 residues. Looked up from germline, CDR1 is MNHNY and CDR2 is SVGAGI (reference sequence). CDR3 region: CASNGQGASTDTQYF. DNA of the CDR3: TGTGCCAGCAATGGACAGGGCGCTAGCACAGATACGCAGTATTTT.

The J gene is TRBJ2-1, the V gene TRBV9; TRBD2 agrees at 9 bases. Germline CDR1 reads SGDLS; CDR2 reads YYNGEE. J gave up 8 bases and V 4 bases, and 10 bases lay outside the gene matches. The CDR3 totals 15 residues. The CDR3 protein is CASSPGVREGDEQFF. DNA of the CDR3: TGTGCCAGCAGCCCGGGGGTGCGGGAGGGAGATGAGCAGTTCTTC.

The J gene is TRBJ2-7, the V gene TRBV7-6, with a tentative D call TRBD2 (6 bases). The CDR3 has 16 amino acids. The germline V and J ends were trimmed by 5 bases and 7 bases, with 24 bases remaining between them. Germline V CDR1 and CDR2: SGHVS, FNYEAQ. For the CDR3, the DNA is TGTGCCAGCAGCCGACGGTCCACGTCCACGGGGGTTGAGCAGTACTTC. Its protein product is CASSRRSTSTGVEQYF.

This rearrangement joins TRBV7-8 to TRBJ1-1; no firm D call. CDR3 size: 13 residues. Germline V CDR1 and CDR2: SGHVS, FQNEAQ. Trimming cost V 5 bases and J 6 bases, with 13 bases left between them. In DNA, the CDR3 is TGTGCCAGCAGCCTGGAGGCAATCGCTGAAGCTTTCTTT. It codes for CASSLEAIAEAFF. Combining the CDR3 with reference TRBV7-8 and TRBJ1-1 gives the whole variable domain GAGVSQSPRYKVAKRGQDVALRCDPISGHVSLFWYQQALGQGPEFLTYFQNEAQLDKSGLPSDRFFAERPEGSVSTLKIQRTQQEDSAVYLCASSLEAIAEAFFGQGTRLTVV.

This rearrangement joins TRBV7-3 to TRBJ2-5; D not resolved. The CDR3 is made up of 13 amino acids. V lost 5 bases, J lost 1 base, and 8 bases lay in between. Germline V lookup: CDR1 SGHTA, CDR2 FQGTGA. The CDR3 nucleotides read TGTGCCAGCAGCAGAGAACTCCAAGAGACCCAGTACTTC. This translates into CASSRELQETQYF.

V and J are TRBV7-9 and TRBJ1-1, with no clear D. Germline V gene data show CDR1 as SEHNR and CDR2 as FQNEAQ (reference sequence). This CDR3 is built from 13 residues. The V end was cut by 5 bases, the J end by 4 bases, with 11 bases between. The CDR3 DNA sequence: TGTGCCAGCAGCAGGCAGGCTCTCACTGAAGCTTTCTTT. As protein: CASSRQALTEAFF.

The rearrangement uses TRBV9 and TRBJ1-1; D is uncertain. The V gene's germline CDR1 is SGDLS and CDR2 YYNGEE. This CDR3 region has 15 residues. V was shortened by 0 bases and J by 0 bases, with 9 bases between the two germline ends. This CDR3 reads CASSVDPDMNTEAFF. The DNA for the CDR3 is TGTGCCAGCAGCGTAGACCCAGATATGAACACTGAAGCTTTCTTT. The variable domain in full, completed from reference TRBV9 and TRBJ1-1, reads DSGVTQTPKHLITATGQRVTLRCSPRSGDLSVYWYQQSLDQGLQFLIQYYNGEERAKGNILERFSAQQFPDLHSELNLSSLELGDSALYFCASSVDPDMNTEAFFGQGTRLTVV.

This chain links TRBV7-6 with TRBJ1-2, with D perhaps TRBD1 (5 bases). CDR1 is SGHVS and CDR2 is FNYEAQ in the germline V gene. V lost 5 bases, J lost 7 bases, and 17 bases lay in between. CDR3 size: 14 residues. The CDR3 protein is CASSPGTTTSGYTF. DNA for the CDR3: TGTGCCAGCAGCCCCGGGACTACCACCAGTGGCTACACCTTC.

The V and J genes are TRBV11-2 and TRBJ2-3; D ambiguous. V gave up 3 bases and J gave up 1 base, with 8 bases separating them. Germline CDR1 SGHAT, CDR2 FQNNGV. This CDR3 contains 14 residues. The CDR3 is CASSFDRGTDTQYF. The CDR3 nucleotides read TGTGCCAGCAGCTTCGACCGGGGCACAGATACGCAGTATTTT.